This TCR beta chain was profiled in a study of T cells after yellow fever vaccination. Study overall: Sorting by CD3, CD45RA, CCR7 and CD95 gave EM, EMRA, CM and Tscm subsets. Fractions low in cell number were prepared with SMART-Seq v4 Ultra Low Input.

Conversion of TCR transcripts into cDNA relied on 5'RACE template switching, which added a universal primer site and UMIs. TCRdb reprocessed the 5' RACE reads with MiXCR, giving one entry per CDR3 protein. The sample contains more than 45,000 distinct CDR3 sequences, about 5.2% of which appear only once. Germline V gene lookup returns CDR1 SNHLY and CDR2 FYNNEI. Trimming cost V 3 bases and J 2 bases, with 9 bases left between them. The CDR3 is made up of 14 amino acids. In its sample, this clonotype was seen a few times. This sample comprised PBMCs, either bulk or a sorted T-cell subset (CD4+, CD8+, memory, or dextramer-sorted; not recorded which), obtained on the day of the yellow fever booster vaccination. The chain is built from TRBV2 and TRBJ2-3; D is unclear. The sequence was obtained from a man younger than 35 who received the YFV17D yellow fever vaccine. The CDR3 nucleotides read TGTGCCAGCAGTGAGGAGCGTAACACAGATACGCAGTATTTT. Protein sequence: CASSEERNTDTQYF.